The rows below give T cell receptor beta chains drawn from one sample of a study of cytotoxic CD8 clonotypes in ibrutinib-treated CLL. The table came from immunoSEQ multiplex PCR; TCRdb's copy has only in-frame clones and leaves some out. In the table there are 90,000 to 150,000 clones, about 58% of which are singletons. Specimen: PBMCs, collected after 24 months of ibrutinib treatment. Every receptor here comes from a human donor with chronic lymphocytic leukemia. Each CDR3 is given with its conserved first and last residue. The D gene is left open where the match is weak. Size tells how often a clone was seen (once, few, many) or the class of an expanded clone, and some rows leave it out.

TRBJ1-5	few	-	TRBV30	CAWSSPSNQPQHF	TGTGCCTGGAGTTCCCCTAGCAATCAGCCCCAGCATTTT
TRBJ2-7	-	TRBD1	TRBV25-1	CASRGYPDRGEQYF	TGTGCCAGCAGAGGCTACCCGGACAGGGGTGAGCAGTACTTC
TRBJ1-1	-	TRBD1	TRBV19	CASRDNRGGMNTEAFF	TGTGCCAGTAGAGATAACAGGGGTGGGATGAACACTGAAGCTTTCTTT
TRBJ2-7	-	-	TRBV5-1	CASTRLGGGAFYEQYF	TGCGCCAGCACCCGCTTAGGCGGGGGCGCCTTCTACGAGCAGTACTTC
TRBJ1-2	few	-	TRBV13	CASSLNGGYTF	TGTGCCAGCAGTCTGAATGGGGGCTACACCTTC
TRBJ1-1	-	-	TRBV5-1	CASSSLWGAMNTEAFF	TGCGCCAGCAGCTCACTCTGGGGAGCGATGAACACTGAAGCTTTCTTT
TRBJ2-5	-	-	TRBV25-1	CASSELTEETQYF	TGTGCCAGCAGTGAATTAACTGAAGAGACCCAGTACTTC
TRBJ2-3	-	TRBD1	TRBV18	CASSPPDRYTDTQYF	TGTGCCAGCTCACCACCGGACAGGTACACAGATACGCAGTATTTT
TRBJ1-1	-	-	TRBV5-6	CASTWEGNMSPEAFF	TGTGCCAGCACCTGGGAGGGTAACATGTCTCCTGAAGCTTTCTTT
TRBJ2-7	-	TRBD1	TRBV30	CAWSVLAGGIYEQYF	TGTGCCTGGAGTGTTCTGGCAGGGGGCATCTACGAGCAGTACTTC
TRBJ2-7	-	TRBD2	TRBV30	CAWRTGGPEQYF	TGTGCCTGGAGGACGGGGGGGCCCGAGCAGTACTTC
TRBJ1-1	-	-	TRBV4-1	CASSRGEGNTEAFF	TGCGCCAGCAGCCGGGGAGAGGGTAACACTGAAGCTTTCTTT
TRBJ1-6	few	-	TRBV6-5	CASSWGGSSGNSPLHF	TGTGCCAGCAGTTGGGGGGGGAGTTCGGGAAATTCACCCCTCCACTTT
TRBJ1-5	-	-	TRBV28	CASSPRGAGNQPQHF	TGTGCCAGCAGCCCCCGGGGGGCCGGCAATCAGCCCCAGCATTTT
TRBJ2-3	few	-	TRBV10-3	CAISESVGGITDTQYF	TGTGCCATCAGTGAGTCGGTAGGGGGGATTACAGATACGCAGTATTTT
TRBJ2-1	-	TRBD2	TRBV2	CASQMGLAGRGDEQFF	TGTGCCAGCCAAATGGGACTAGCGGGCCGGGGGGATGAGCAGTTCTTC
TRBJ2-5	-	TRBD2	TRBV6-5	CASTSTSGGGETQYF	TGTGCCAGCACCTCGACTAGCGGGGGCGGGGAGACCCAGTACTTC